The 28 T cell receptor beta chains below come from one sample, sequenced in a study of cytomegalovirus exposure and HLA in healthy donors. Use of 60 Vbeta and 13 Jbeta primers characterized the PCR. The table came from immunoSEQ multiplex PCR; TCRdb's copy has only in-frame clones and leaves some out. The table includes under 150,000 clones, 70% to 90% detected once. The sample was PBMCs. All receptors come from a woman aged 40 to 50 in good health and CMV-seropositive.

This sequence joins TRBV4-2 and TRBJ2-1, with TRBD2 identical over 8 bases. The germline gives CDR1 LGHNA, CDR2 YNFKEQ. The CDR3 length is 17 residues. J was trimmed by 6 bases and V by 1 base; bases with no gene match: 11. CDR3 sequence reads: CASSQGMRSGSFNEQFF. In DNA form, the CDR3 reads TGTGCCAGCAGCCAAGGCATGAGAAGCGGGAGCTTCAATGAGCAGTTCTTC.

The gene calls are TRBV4-3 and TRBJ2-7, with 7 bases lining up with TRBD1. This CDR3 region has 13 residues. The J segment lost 5 bases and the V segment lost 4 bases, leaving 5 bases of the junction unmatched. Germline V gene lookup returns CDR1 LGHNA and CDR2 YSLEER. CDR3 region: CASSPTRGHEQYF. For the CDR3, the DNA is TGCGCCAGCAGCCCGACAAGGGGGCACGAGCAGTACTTC.

V gene TRBV7-2 combines with J gene TRBJ2-1, with D perhaps matching TRBD1 (6 bases). The germline CDR1 and CDR2 sequences are SGHTA and FQGNSA. The germline V and J ends were trimmed by 4 bases and 13 bases, with 14 bases remaining between them. CDR3 length equals 12 residues. This chain's CDR3 is CASSSRGGDQFF. Written as DNA, the CDR3 is TGTGCCAGCAGCTCTAGAGGGGGTGATCAGTTCTTC.

This chain links TRBV4-2 with TRBJ2-2, with 7 bases that match TRBD2. J gave up 1 base and V 4 bases, and 3 bases lay outside the gene matches. Germline V gives CDR1 LGHNA, CDR2 YNFKEQ. The CDR3 length is 15 residues. Here the CDR3 DNA reads TGTGCCAGCAGCCCCGTAGCGGGGAACACCGGGGAGCTGTTTTTT. Its translation is CASSPVAGNTGELFF.

V is TRBV4-2 and J is TRBJ2-2; 7 positions match TRBD2. Germline lookup yields CDR1 LGHNA and CDR2 YNFKEQ. CDR3 length: 16 amino acids. Trimming cost V 1 base and J 6 bases; bases outside gene matches: 8. The CDR3, as DNA: TGTGCCAGCAGCCAAGTCGGGCGGGGGTCGGCCGGGGAGCTGTTTTTT. It translates to CASSQVGRGSAGELFF.

This chain links TRBV25-1 with TRBJ1-2, with D perhaps matching TRBD1 (5 bases). V lost 4 bases and J 2 bases, leaving 8 bases between the germline ends. CDR3 length equals 13 residues. CDR1 and CDR2 from the germline V gene are MGHDK and SYGVNS. DNA of the CDR3: TGTGCCAGCAGTGTTGGACAAAACTATGGCTACACCTTC. Encoded protein: CASSVGQNYGYTF.

The chain has TRBV7-8 and TRBJ2-1; tentatively, D is TRBD2 (6 bases). The CDR3 consists of 19 residues. Per the germline V gene, CDR1 is SGHVS and CDR2 is FQNEAQ. The V gene lost 2 bases and the J gene lost 2 bases, with 22 bases spanning the gap. Written as DNA, the CDR3 is TGTGCCAGCAGCTTACGGGCTAGCGTGTTAATAGGGGCCTACAATGAGCAGTTCTTC. This sequence encodes CASSLRASVLIGAYNEQFF. The complete variable domain, with remaining parts taken from reference TRBV7-8 and TRBJ2-1, reads GAGVSQSPRYKVAKRGQDVALRCDPISGHVSLFWYQQALGQGPEFLTYFQNEAQLDKSGLPSDRFFAERPEGSVSTLKIQRTQQEDSAVYLCASSLRASVLIGAYNEQFFGPGTRLTVL.

This chain connects TRBV30 to TRBJ2-1, with D maybe TRBD1 (5 bases). V lost 4 bases, J lost 0 bases, and 10 bases lay in between. This CDR3 contains 14 residues. CDR1 is GTSNPN, CDR2 SVGIG, per germline (reference sequence). CDR3 protein: CAWKKGNSYNEQFF. CDR3 in DNA: TGTGCCTGGAAAAAGGGGAACTCCTACAATGAGCAGTTCTTC. Based on the CDR3 plus reference TRBV30 and TRBJ2-1, the full variable domain is SQTIHQWPATLVQPVGSPLSLECTVEGTSNPNLYWYRQAAGRGLQLLFYSVGIGQISSEVPQNLSASRPQDRQFILSSKKLLLSDSGFYLCAWKKGNSYNEQFFGPGTRLTVL.

This chain links TRBV10-3 with TRBJ2-1; the D gene is possibly TRBD2 (6 bases). The germline V gene encodes CDR1 ENHRY and CDR2 SYGVKD. This CDR3 has 16 residues. The V end was cut by 3 bases, the J end by 2 bases, with 14 bases between. The CDR3 sequence: CAISDSGRETYNEQFF. For the CDR3, the DNA is TGTGCCATCAGTGACTCCGGACGGGAGACCTACAATGAGCAGTTCTTC.

This clone was seen once. The rearrangement links TRBV9 to TRBJ1-1; 7 bases map to TRBD1. This CDR3 spans 13 amino acids. CDR1 is SGDLS, CDR2 YYNGEE, per germline. V lost 5 bases and J lost 4; bases outside the gene matches: 5. The CDR3 protein is CASSRQGPTEAFF. In DNA, the CDR3 is TGTGCCAGCAGTCGACAGGGCCCCACTGAAGCTTTCTTT.

The V and J genes are TRBV4-3 and TRBJ2-5, with 7 nucleotides matching TRBD2. The J call may be incorrect, as the DNA end agrees better with TRBJ2-7. Germline CDR1 is LGHNA and CDR2 is YSLEER. The CDR3 consists of 13 residues. The CDR3 loop reads CASSRGLAYEQYF. For the CDR3, the DNA is TGCGCCAGCAGCCGTGGACTAGCCTACGAGCAGTACTTC.

This clone has a handful of counts. The chain uses TRBV29-1 and TRBJ2-1; D uncertain. Between the trimmed V and J ends, which lost 1 base and 0 bases, there was a span of 16 bases. CDR1 and CDR2 (germline): SQVTM, ANQGSEA. The length of the CDR3 is 17 residues. CDR3 protein: CSVEAYSQGISYNEQFF. The CDR3, as DNA: TGCAGCGTTGAAGCGTACAGCCAAGGAATCTCCTACAATGAGCAGTTCTTC.

A word on this clone: The sample holds other DNA sequences that translate to the same CDR3. The chain is built from TRBV9 and TRBJ1-5, with a possible D match to TRBD1 (6 bases). This CDR3 is built from 14 residues. Germline V gives CDR1 SGDLS, CDR2 YYNGEE. V dropped 4 bases and J dropped 2 bases, with 10 bases sitting between them. CDR3 nucleotides: TGTGCCAGCAGCCCACACAGGGGCAATCAGCCCCAGCATTTT. It codes for CASSPHRGNQPQHF.

V gene TRBV7-9 combines with J gene TRBJ1-4; D call uncertain. The CDR3 totals 15 residues. The V end lost 5 bases, the J end lost 8 bases, and 18 bases lay between the germline ends. Germline V gene lookup returns CDR1 SEHNR and CDR2 FQNEAQ (reference sequence). For the CDR3, the DNA is TGTGCCAGCAGCCCTAGAGCCTCGACCGGAGAAAAACTGTTTTTT. The encoded protein is CASSPRASTGEKLFF.

CDR3 sequence reads: CASRAGTATNQPQHF. The CDR3 nucleotides read TGTGCCAGCAGAGCCGGGACAGCTACCAATCAGCCCCAGCATTTT. V and J are TRBV2 and TRBJ1-5; 7 bases are shared with TRBD1. CDR1 and CDR2 (germline): SNHLY, FYNNEI. The V gene end was trimmed by 6 bases and the J gene end by 3 bases; junction bases not matched to a gene: 8. The CDR3 has 15 amino acids.

The gene calls are TRBV27 and TRBJ2-7, with D possibly matching TRBD2 (6 bases). The germline V and J ends were trimmed by 7 bases and 3 bases, with 13 bases remaining between them. The CDR3 is 13 residues long. The germline CDR1 and CDR2 sequences are MNHEY and SMNVEV (reference sequence). The chain's CDR3 is CASNNHGGYEQYF. For the CDR3, the DNA is TGTGCCAGCAATAACCACGGGGGCTACGAGCAGTACTTC.

The CDR3 sequence is CASSGTVPPGNTIYF. The CDR3 region has the DNA TGTGCCAGCAGCGGCACAGTGCCTCCTGGAAACACCATATATTTT. This chain joins TRBV9 and TRBJ1-3; D ambiguous. The ends were cut back, 3 bases at V and 2 bases at J, with 12 bases in the middle. Germline CDR1 is SGDLS and CDR2 is YYNGEE. The CDR3 sequence is 15 residues long.

The rearrangement links TRBV6-6 to TRBJ2-2; D remains ambiguous. The germline V gene has CDR1 MNHNY and CDR2 SVGAGI (reference sequence). V gave up 4 bases and J gave up 4 bases, with 16 bases separating them. The CDR3 is made up of 16 amino acids. The DNA for the CDR3 is TGTGCCAGCAGTTCCGACCCTCCACTACTCACCGGGGAGCTGTTTTTT. This sequence encodes CASSSDPPLLTGELFF.

This clone was detected only once. The rearrangement links TRBV11-2 to TRBJ1-1; TRBD1 matches at 7 bases. Trimming took 5 bases from V and 5 from J; bases not matched to a gene: 8. The germline gives CDR1 SGHAT, CDR2 FQNNGV. This CDR3 has 14 amino acids. The CDR3, as DNA: TGTGCCAGCAGCCAGGGACAGAAGACTACTGAAGCTTTCTTT. It specifies CASSQGQKTTEAFF.

The chain joins TRBV6-4 to TRBJ2-6, with 13 bases aligning to TRBD2. After removal of 4 bases from V and 4 bases from J, the junction contained 4 bases not matched to a gene. Looked up from germline, CDR1 is MRHNA and CDR2 is SNTAGT. This CDR3 comprises 17 residues. CDR3: CASSAGTSGTGANVLTF. Written as DNA, the CDR3 is TGTGCCAGCAGTGCCGGGACTAGCGGGACCGGGGCCAACGTCCTGACTTTC.

The chain is built from TRBV9 and TRBJ2-7; the match to TRBD1 covers 7 bases. The CDR3 runs 13 residues. V shed 4 bases and J 4 bases; nucleotides not matched to a gene: 5. Germline CDR1 is SGDLS and CDR2 is YYNGEE. CDR3: CASSSGGDYEQYF. As DNA, the CDR3 is TGTGCCAGCAGCTCAGGGGGAGATTACGAGCAGTACTTC.

The chain carries TRBV5-1 and TRBJ2-6; D gene uncertain. From germline, CDR1 is SGHRS and CDR2 YFSETQ. V shed 6 bases and J shed 0 bases, with 7 bases lying between them. This CDR3 has 14 residues. CDR3 region: CASTPNSGANVLTF. CDR3 bases: TGCGCCAGCACCCCAAACTCTGGGGCCAACGTCCTGACTTTC.

This clone was picked up one time. The chain joins TRBV9 to TRBJ2-6; D possibly corresponds to TRBD1 (5 bases). Trimming removed 3 bases at V and 1 base at J, with 23 bases between. This CDR3 contains 20 residues. Germline lookup yields CDR1 SGDLS and CDR2 YYNGEE. CDR3 coding DNA: TGTGCCAGCAGCGCCCAGTGGGTAGGGGCCCAGAAGTCTGGGGCCAACGTCCTGACTTTC. It is translated as CASSAQWVGAQKSGANVLTF.

This clone was counted a single time. The chain has TRBV5-4 and TRBJ2-3; 10 bases line up with TRBD2. The CDR3 has 15 amino acids. J gave up 6 bases and V 3 bases, and 7 bases lay outside the gene matches. Germline values: CDR1 SGHNT, CDR2 YYREEE (reference sequence). Here the CDR3 reads CASSSQRGGRDTQYF. As DNA, the CDR3 is TGTGCCAGCAGCTCCCAGCGGGGGGGCCGTGATACGCAGTATTTT.

The genes are TRBV7-2 and TRBJ2-3, with a possible D match to TRBD2 (6 bases). The V end lost 5 bases, the J end lost 2 bases, and 26 bases lay between the germline ends. Germline lookup yields CDR1 SGHTA and CDR2 FQGNSA. This CDR3 contains 19 residues. The CDR3 is CASSDGRGSLGRLTDTQYF. The DNA of the CDR3 is TGTGCCAGCAGCGACGGTCGGGGGTCATTGGGGCGACTCACAGATACGCAGTATTTT.

The chain has TRBV27 and TRBJ2-7; TRBD1 matches at 7 bases. J was trimmed by 2 bases and V by 6 bases; bases with no gene match: 7. The CDR3 is made up of 14 amino acids. Germline values: CDR1 MNHEY, CDR2 SMNVEV (reference sequence). The CDR3 DNA follows: TGTGCCAGCAGCCGAAGGGACAGCCCCTACGAGCAGTACTTC. Encoded protein: CASSRRDSPYEQYF.

The chain recombines TRBV18 with TRBJ1-1; unclear D gene. The CDR3 consists of 15 residues. Germline values: CDR1 KGHSH, CDR2 LQKENI. V gave up 6 bases and J gave up 0 bases, with 14 bases separating them. The CDR3 DNA is TGTGCCAGCTCCAGACGGACTGACATGAACACTGAAGCTTTCTTT. The encoded protein is CASSRRTDMNTEAFF. The full variable domain, with the rest looked up from reference TRBV18 and TRBJ1-1, is NAGVMQNPRHLVRRRGQEARLRCSPMKGHSHVYWYRQLPEEGLKFMVYLQKENIIDESGMPKERFSAEFPKEGPSILRIQQVVRGDSAAYFCASSRRTDMNTEAFFGQGTRLTVV.

This sequence joins TRBV6-1 and TRBJ2-7; 9 bases map to TRBD2. V shed 4 bases and J 3 bases; nucleotides not matched to a gene: 4. The germline V gene has CDR1 MNHNS and CDR2 SASEGT. The CDR3 totals 14 residues. The CDR3 spells CASSGLAASYEQYF. CDR3 bases: TGTGCCAGCAGTGGACTAGCGGCCAGCTACGAGCAGTACTTC.